Reported below is one T cell receptor beta chain. Its specificity is unknown. One end of the junction is discordant with germline, which a read error may explain. TCRdb fed the reads into MiXCR, producing one record per CDR3 protein. This sample carries roughly 920,000 distinct CDR3 sequences, less than 40% of them seen once, and the ten largest clones take around 15%. This entry comes from a study of T cell repertoires in cytomegalovirus infection. The wider study: Public TCR beta signatures indicated both CMV infection and matching HLA type. The study, taken as a whole, reports: Accumulated public TCR beta family frequency recognized individuals carrying CMV together with the relevant HLA.

The CDR3 runs 11 residues. Germline V CDR1 and CDR2: MNHNY, SVGAGI (reference sequence). This material consisted of cultured CD8+ T cells from PBMCs, taken from culture after CMV antigen stimulation. The sequence derives from a human donor in good health (CMV status not recorded). Some clones in this sample may be carry-over from other donors' samples. This chain joins TRBV6-6 and TRBJ1-1; D gene ambiguous. The CDR3 DNA reads TGTGTCAGCACCAGTTTAGCTGAAGCTTTCTTT. This sequence encodes CVSTSLAEAFF.